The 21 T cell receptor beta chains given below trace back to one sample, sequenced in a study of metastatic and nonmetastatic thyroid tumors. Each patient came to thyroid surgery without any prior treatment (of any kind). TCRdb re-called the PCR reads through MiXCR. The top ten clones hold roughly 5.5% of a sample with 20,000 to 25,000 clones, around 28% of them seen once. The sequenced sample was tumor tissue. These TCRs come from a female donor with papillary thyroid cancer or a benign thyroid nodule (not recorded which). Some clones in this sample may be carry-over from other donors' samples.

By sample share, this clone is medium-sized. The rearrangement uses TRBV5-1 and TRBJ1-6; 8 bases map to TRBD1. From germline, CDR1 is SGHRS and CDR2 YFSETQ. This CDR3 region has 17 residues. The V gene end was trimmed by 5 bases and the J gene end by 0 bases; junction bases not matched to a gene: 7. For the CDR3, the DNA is TGCGCCAGCAGGGAAAGGGACAGGAGCTCCTATAATTCACCCCTCCACTTT. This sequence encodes CASRERDRSSYNSPLHF.

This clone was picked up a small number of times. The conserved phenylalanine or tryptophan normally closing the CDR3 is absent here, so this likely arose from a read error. The CDR3 is CASGESRGTYEQYL. CDR3 coding DNA: TGTGCCAGCGGTGAGTCGCGGGGAACCTACGAGCAGTACTTA. The chain links TRBV6-1 to TRBJ2-7, with a weak D call TRBD2 (6 bases). The V gene's germline CDR1 is MNHNS and CDR2 SASEGT. The CDR3 has 14 amino acids.

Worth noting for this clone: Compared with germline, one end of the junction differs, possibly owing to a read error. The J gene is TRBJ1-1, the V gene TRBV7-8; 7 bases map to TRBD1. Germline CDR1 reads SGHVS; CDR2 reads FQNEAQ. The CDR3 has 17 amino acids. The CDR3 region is CASRLTEGQDKNTEALF. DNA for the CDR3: TGTGCCAGCAGATTAACAGAAGGACAGGACAAGAACACTGAAGCTTTATTT.

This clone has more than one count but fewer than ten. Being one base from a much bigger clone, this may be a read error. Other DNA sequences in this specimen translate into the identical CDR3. CDR3 region: CASNPTGNEKLFF. CDR3 nucleotide sequence: TGCGCCAGCAACCCGACAGGTAATGAAAAACTGTTTTTT. This chain connects TRBV5-1 to TRBJ1-4; D is perhaps TRBD1 (6 bases). CDR1 SGHRS and CDR2 YFSETQ come from the germline V gene. The ends were cut back, 6 bases at V and 4 bases at J, with 10 bases in the middle. This CDR3 comprises 13 residues.

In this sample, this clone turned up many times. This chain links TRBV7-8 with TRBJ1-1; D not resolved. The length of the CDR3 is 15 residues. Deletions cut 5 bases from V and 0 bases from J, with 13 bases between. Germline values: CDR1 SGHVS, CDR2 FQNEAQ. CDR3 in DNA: TGTGCCAGCAGCCCCCTGGCGTTAATGAACACTGAAGCTTTCTTT. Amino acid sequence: CASSPLALMNTEAFF.

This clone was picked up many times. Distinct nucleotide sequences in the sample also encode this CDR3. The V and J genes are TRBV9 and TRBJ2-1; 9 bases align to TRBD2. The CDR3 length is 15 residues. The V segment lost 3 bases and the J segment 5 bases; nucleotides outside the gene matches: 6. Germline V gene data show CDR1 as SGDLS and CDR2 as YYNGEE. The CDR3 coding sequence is TGTGCCAGCAGCGCAGTTGCGGGGGGGGACAATGAGCAGTTCTTC. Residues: CASSAVAGGDNEQFF. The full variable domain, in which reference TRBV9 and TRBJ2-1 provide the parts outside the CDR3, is DSGVTQTPKHLITATGQRVTLRCSPRSGDLSVYWYQQSLDQGLQFLIQYYNGEERAKGNILERFSAQQFPDLHSELNLSSLELGDSALYFCASSAVAGGDNEQFFGPGTRLTVL.

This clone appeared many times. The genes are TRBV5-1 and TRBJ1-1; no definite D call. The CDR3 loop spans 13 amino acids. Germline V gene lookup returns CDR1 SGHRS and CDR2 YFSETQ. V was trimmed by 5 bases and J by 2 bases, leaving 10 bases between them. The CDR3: CASSRLSNTEAFF. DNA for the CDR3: TGCGCCAGCAGTAGACTGAGCAACACTGAAGCTTTCTTT.

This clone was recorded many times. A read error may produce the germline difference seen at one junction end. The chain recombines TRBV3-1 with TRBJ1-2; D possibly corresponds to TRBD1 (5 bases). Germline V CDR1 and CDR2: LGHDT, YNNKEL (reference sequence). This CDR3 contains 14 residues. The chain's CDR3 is CASSQDRNFYGYTF. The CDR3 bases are TGTGCCAGCAGTCAAGACAGAAACTTCTATGGCTACACCTTC. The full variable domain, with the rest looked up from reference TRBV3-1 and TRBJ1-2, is DTAVSQTPKYLVTQMGNDKSIKCEQNLGHDTMYWYKQDSKKFLKIMFSYNNKELIINETVPNRFSPKSPDKAHLNLHINSLELGDSAVYFCASSQDRNFYGYTFGSGTRLTVV.

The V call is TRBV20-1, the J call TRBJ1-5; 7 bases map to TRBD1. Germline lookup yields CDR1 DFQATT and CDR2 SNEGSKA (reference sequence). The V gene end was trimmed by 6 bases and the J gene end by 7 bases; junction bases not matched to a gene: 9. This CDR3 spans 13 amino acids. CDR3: CSAIRQGGQPQHF. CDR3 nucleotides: TGCAGTGCAATCCGACAGGGCGGGCAGCCCCAGCATTTT.

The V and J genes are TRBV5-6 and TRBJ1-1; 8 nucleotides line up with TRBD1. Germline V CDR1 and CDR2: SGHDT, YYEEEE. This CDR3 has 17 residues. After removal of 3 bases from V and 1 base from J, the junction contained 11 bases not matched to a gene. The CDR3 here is CASSWGGQGAGNTEAFF. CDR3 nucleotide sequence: TGTGCCAGCAGCTGGGGAGGGCAGGGGGCAGGGAACACTGAAGCTTTCTTT.

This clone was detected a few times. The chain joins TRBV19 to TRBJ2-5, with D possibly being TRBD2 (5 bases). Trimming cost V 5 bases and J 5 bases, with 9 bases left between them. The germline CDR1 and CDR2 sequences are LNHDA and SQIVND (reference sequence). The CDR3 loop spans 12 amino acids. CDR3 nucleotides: TGTGCCAGTAGTGTTAGAGGGGAGACCCAGTACTTC. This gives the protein CASSVRGETQYF. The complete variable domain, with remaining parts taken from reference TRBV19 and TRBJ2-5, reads DGGITQSPKYLFRKEGQNVTLSCEQNLNHDAMYWYRQDPGQGLRLIYYSQIVNDFQKGDIAEGYSVSREKKESFPLTVTSAQKNPTAFYLCASSVRGETQYFGPGTRLLVL.

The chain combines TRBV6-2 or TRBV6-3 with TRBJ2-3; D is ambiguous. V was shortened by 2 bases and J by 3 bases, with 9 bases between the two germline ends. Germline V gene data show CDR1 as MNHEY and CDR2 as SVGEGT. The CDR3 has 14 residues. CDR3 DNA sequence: TGTGCCAGCAGTTACATCCGAGGTACAGATACGCAGTATTTT. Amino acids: CASSYIRGTDTQYF.

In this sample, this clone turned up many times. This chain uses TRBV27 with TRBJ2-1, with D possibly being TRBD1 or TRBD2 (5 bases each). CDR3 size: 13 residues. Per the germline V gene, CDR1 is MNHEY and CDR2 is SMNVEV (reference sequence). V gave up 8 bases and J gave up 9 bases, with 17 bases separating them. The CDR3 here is CASQTAIGGEQFF. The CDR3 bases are TGTGCCAGCCAAACCGCTATTGGGGGTGAGCAGTTCTTC.

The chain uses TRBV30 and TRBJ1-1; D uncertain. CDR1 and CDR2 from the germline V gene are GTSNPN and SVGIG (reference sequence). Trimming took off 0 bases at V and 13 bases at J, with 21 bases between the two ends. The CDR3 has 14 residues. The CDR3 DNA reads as TGTGCCTGGAGTGTAGCCCTAGGTGGCGATAATGATTTCTTT. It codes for CAWSVALGGDNDFF.

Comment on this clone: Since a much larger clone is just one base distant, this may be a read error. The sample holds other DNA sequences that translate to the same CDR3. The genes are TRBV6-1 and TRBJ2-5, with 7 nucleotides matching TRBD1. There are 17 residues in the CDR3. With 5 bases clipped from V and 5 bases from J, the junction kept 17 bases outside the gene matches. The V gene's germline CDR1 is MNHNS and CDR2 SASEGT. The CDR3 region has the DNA TGTGCCAGCAGTTCTACTTATCCGACAGGGCTGCACGAGACCCAGTACTTC. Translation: CASSSTYPTGLHETQYF.

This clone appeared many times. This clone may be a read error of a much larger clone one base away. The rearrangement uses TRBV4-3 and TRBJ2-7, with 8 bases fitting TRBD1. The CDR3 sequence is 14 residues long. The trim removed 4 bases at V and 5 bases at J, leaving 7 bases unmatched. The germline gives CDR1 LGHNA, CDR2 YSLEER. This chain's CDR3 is CASSRGQAGDEQYF. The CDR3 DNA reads TGCGCCAGCAGCCGGGGACAGGCCGGGGACGAGCAGTACTTC.

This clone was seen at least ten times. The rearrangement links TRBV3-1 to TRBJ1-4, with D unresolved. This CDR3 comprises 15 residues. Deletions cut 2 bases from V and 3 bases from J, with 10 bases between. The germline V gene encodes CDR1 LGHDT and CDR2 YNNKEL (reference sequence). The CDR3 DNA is TGTGCCAGCAGCCAACGGGGAAAAGCTAATGAAAAACTGTTTTTT. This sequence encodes CASSQRGKANEKLFF.

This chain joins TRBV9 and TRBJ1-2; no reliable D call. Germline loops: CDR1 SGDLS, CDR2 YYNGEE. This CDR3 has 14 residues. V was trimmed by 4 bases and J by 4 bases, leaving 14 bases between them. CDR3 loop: CASSPVAGGYGYTF. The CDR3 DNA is TGTGCCAGCAGCCCCGTTGCGGGAGGCTATGGCTACACCTTC.

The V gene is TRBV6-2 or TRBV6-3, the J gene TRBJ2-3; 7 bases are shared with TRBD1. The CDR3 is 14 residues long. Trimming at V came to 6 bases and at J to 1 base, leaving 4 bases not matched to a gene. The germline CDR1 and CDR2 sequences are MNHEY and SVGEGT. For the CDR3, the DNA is TGTGCCAGCAGCAGAACAGGGGGCACAGATACGCAGTATTTT. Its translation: CASSRTGGTDTQYF.

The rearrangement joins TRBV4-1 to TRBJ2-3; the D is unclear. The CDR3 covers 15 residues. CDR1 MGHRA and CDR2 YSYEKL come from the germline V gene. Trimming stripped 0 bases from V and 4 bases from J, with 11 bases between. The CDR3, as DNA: TGCGCCAGCAGCCAAGACATGGGCCCCGCAGATACGCAGTATTTT. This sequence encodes CASSQDMGPADTQYF.

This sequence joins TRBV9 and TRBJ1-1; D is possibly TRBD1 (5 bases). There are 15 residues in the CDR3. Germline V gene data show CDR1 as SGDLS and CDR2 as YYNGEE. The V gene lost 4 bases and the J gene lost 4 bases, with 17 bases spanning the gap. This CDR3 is CASSPATVRCTEAFF. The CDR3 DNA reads TGTGCCAGCAGCCCCGCGACAGTTCGGTGCACTGAAGCTTTCTTT. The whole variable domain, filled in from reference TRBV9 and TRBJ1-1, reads DSGVTQTPKHLITATGQRVTLRCSPRSGDLSVYWYQQSLDQGLQFLIQYYNGEERAKGNILERFSAQQFPDLHSELNLSSLELGDSALYFCASSPATVRCTEAFFGQGTRLTVV.